This entry lists 20 T cell receptor beta chains sequenced from one sample in a study of shared clonotypes between healthy human individuals. Using immunoSEQ multiplex PCR, the repertoire was profiled, and TCRdb retains in-frame clones only, with some absent. The data show just over 2,000,000 clones, over 85% seen once. The sample consisted of naive CD4+ T cells sorted from blood. The subset here: CD45RA+ positively selected. The receptors derive from a young man in good health.

This clone was counted a single time. The V and J genes are TRBV2 and TRBJ2-1, with 8 bases lining up with TRBD2. Germline CDR1 and CDR2: SNHLY and FYNNEI. J was trimmed by 7 bases and V by 6 bases; bases with no gene match: 8. The length of the CDR3 is 14 residues. The chain's CDR3 is CASRAGGAGNEQFF. CDR3 DNA sequence: TGTGCCAGCAGGGCCGGGGGGGCAGGAAATGAGCAGTTCTTC.

This chain joins TRBV5-1 and TRBJ1-1, with unresolved D. V shed 4 bases and J shed 1 base, with 14 bases lying between them. This CDR3 has 15 residues. Germline V gene data show CDR1 as SGHRS and CDR2 as YFSETQ. The CDR3 here is CASSPEGWGNTEAFF. CDR3 coding DNA: TGCGCCAGCAGCCCGGAGGGTTGGGGGAACACTGAAGCTTTCTTT.

This chain uses TRBV30 with TRBJ1-6; a weak D match, TRBD1 (5 bases). Trimming removed 3 bases at V and 9 bases at J, with 12 bases between. The CDR3 runs 13 residues. CDR1 is GTSNPN and CDR2 is SVGIG in the germline V gene (reference sequence). The CDR3 reads CAWRIGAGSPLHF. DNA for the CDR3: TGTGCCTGGAGGATAGGGGCGGGTTCACCCCTCCACTTT.

This clone was seen just once. The chain has TRBV6-6 and TRBJ2-2, with D tentatively TRBD2 (5 bases). The germline V gene encodes CDR1 MNHNY and CDR2 SVGAGI (reference sequence). The CDR3 has 15 amino acids. V was trimmed by 5 bases and J by 6 bases, leaving 16 bases between them. The CDR3 DNA reads TGTGCCAGCAGTCAAAGCGGCTATGGCGCCGGGGAGCTGTTTTTT. Residues: CASSQSGYGAGELFF.

With regard to this clone: In the same sample, other DNA sequences code for this CDR3. V is TRBV4-1 and J is TRBJ2-7, with TRBD1 matching over 9 bases. CDR1 and CDR2 from the germline V gene are MGHRA and YSYEKL. The CDR3 runs 13 residues. V dropped 4 bases and J dropped 4; count of bases not matched to a gene: 2. For the CDR3, the DNA is TGCGCCAGCAGCCTTGACAGGGGGTACGAGCAGTACTTC. Protein product: CASSLDRGYEQYF.

This chain joins TRBV18 and TRBJ1-6; D might be TRBD1 (6 bases). The CDR3 extends over 16 amino acids. The V gene lost 2 bases and the J gene lost 6 bases, with 14 bases spanning the gap. The V gene's germline CDR1 is KGHSH and CDR2 LQKENI. In DNA form, the CDR3 reads TGTGCCAGCTCACCATCTACAGGGTGGGGTAATTCACCCCTCCACTTT. Its translation: CASSPSTGWGNSPLHF.

The gene calls are TRBV6-6 and TRBJ1-3; 8 bases fit TRBD1. Per the germline V gene, CDR1 is MNHNY and CDR2 is SVGAGI (reference sequence). The CDR3 covers 15 residues. V dropped 5 bases and J dropped 2; count of bases not matched to a gene: 5. CDR3 loop: CASSPPGQAGNTIYF. For the CDR3, the DNA is TGTGCCAGCAGTCCCCCGGGACAGGCTGGAAACACCATATATTTT.

Concerning this clone itself: The sample holds other DNA sequences that translate to the same CDR3. The rearrangement uses TRBV6-5 and TRBJ1-3; TRBD1 might be the D (5 bases). CDR3 size: 14 residues. Germline CDR1 is MNHEY and CDR2 is SVGAGI. Trimming pared 7 bases from V and 1 base from J, leaving 11 bases between. CDR3 in DNA: TGTGCCAGCACTCGGGGGGGGTCTGGAAACACCATATATTTT. Encoded protein: CASTRGGSGNTIYF.

The chain is built from TRBV19 and TRBJ2-2, with a tentative D call TRBD1 (6 bases). This CDR3 comprises 15 residues. V gave up 5 bases and J gave up 0 bases, with 10 bases separating them. Germline V gene lookup returns CDR1 LNHDA and CDR2 SQIVND (reference sequence). DNA for the CDR3: TGTGCCAGTAGTGTAGGACAGACGAACACCGGGGAGCTGTTTTTT. This translates into CASSVGQTNTGELFF.

About this clone itself: The same CDR3 also results from other DNA sequences found in this sample. This rearrangement joins TRBV10-3 to TRBJ2-5; D unresolved. Per the germline V gene, CDR1 is ENHRY and CDR2 is SYGVKD. V dropped 0 bases and J dropped 4 bases, with 3 bases sitting between them. The CDR3 is made up of 12 amino acids. The CDR3 loop is CAISESTETQYF. In nucleotides, the CDR3 is TGTGCCATCAGTGAGTCGACAGAGACCCAGTACTTC.

The chain carries TRBV19 and TRBJ1-5; D is unresolved. The germline V gene encodes CDR1 LNHDA and CDR2 SQIVND (reference sequence). This CDR3 region has 12 residues. V lost 4 bases to trimming and J lost 4 bases, with 5 bases between them. The CDR3: CASSKTNQPQHF. CDR3 in DNA: TGTGCCAGTAGTAAGACTAATCAGCCCCAGCATTTT.

The chain uses TRBV28 and TRBJ1-1; D remains unclear. This CDR3 contains 13 residues. Germline CDR1 and CDR2: MDHEN and SYDVKM. The ends were cut back, 2 bases at V and 1 base at J, with 5 bases in the middle. CDR3 sequence reads: CASSLTWNTEAFF. In nucleotides, the CDR3 is TGTGCCAGCAGTTTAACCTGGAACACTGAAGCTTTCTTT. Supplemented by reference TRBV28 and TRBJ1-1, the full variable domain reads DVKVTQSSRYLVKRTGEKVFLECVQDMDHENMFWYRQDPGLGLRLIYFSYDVKMKEKGDIPEGYSVSREKKERFSLILESASTNQTSMYLCASSLTWNTEAFFGQGTRLTVV.

The chain is built from TRBV10-2 and TRBJ2-5, with 9 bases that match TRBD1. Germline CDR1 is WSHSY and CDR2 is SAAADI. The junction had 6 bases not matched to a gene; V was cut back by 6 bases and J by 4 bases. The CDR3 contains 14 residues. The CDR3 coding sequence is TGCGCCAGCAGCCCAACAGGGGGCCTAGAGACCCAGTACTTC. As protein: CASSPTGGLETQYF.

This clone has just one count. The rearrangement uses TRBV30 and TRBJ1-2; D remains unclear. The CDR3 runs 15 residues. Trimming left V 0 bases short and J 1 base short, with 12 bases between. CDR1 and CDR2 from the germline V gene are GTSNPN and SVGIG (reference sequence). CDR3 bases: TGTGCCTGGAGTGTCGACCGACGAGTTAACTATGGCTACACCTTC. Translated: CAWSVDRRVNYGYTF.

The chain combines TRBV7-4 with TRBJ2-7; D call uncertain. Trimming removed 5 bases from V and 3 bases from J, with 5 bases in between. The CDR3 covers 11 residues. Germline-derived CDR1 and CDR2 are SGHVT and SQSDAQ. The CDR3: CASSLSYEQYF. Written as DNA, the CDR3 is TGTGCCAGCAGCCTAAGCTACGAGCAGTACTTC.

Here the CDR3 reads CASSSRLAGRDTQYF. CDR3 DNA: TGTGCCAGCAGTAGCCGACTAGCGGGACGCGATACGCAGTATTTT. The rearrangement joins TRBV6-5 to TRBJ2-3; 11 positions match TRBD2. Germline-derived CDR1 and CDR2 are MNHEY and SVGAGI. With V trimmed by 5 bases and J by 6 bases, 7 bases remained unmatched. CDR3 length equals 15 residues.

This clone has just one count. This chain uses TRBV6-4 with TRBJ2-3; D is undetermined. The CDR3 runs 14 residues. Trimming removed 2 bases from V and 0 bases from J, with 6 bases in between. CDR1 and CDR2 from the germline V gene are MRHNA and SNTAGT. CDR3 sequence: CASSDGLSTDTQYF. The CDR3 coding sequence is TGTGCCAGCAGTGACGGGCTCAGCACAGATACGCAGTATTTT.

The J gene is TRBJ2-7, the V gene TRBV5-1, with 12 bases fitting TRBD2. This CDR3 is built from 15 residues. V dropped 5 bases and J dropped 6; count of bases not matched to a gene: 9. Germline values: CDR1 SGHRS, CDR2 YFSETQ. CDR3 sequence: CASRATSGRQGEQYF. The CDR3 nucleotides are TGCGCCAGCAGGGCGACTAGCGGGAGACAAGGCGAGCAGTACTTC.

This clone was counted at least ten times. Other DNA sequences in this specimen translate into the identical CDR3. This chain uses TRBV10-3 with TRBJ2-5; 8 bases fit TRBD1. The CDR3 consists of 12 residues. Germline assignment: CDR1 ENHRY and CDR2 SYGVKD. Trimming removed 10 bases from V and 2 bases from J; junction bases left unmatched: 3. CDR3 protein: CATRTGQETQYF. The CDR3 nucleotides are TGTGCCACGAGGACAGGGCAAGAGACCCAGTACTTC.

The V gene is TRBV4-1, the J gene TRBJ2-1; no clear D. This CDR3 has 13 residues. Trimming removed 0 bases from V and 6 bases from J, with 6 bases in between. Germline CDR1 and CDR2: MGHRA and YSYEKL. CDR3 nucleotides: TGCGCCAGCAGCCAAGATCTCAGCAATGAGCAGTTCTTC. It translates to CASSQDLSNEQFF.